This T cell receptor (beta chain) was recovered during a study of early T cells in non-severe SARS-CoV-2 infection. The CDR3 totals 15 residues. Germline V CDR1 and CDR2: MGHRA, YSYEKL. V was clipped by 1 base and J by 3 bases, with 12 bases between them. Attached unique molecular identifiers marked individual cDNA molecules. TCRdb used MiXCR to reprocess the 5' RACE reads, holding one entry per CDR3 protein. Of about 64,000 distinct CDR3 sequences listed, more than 15% are singletons. There are a few counts of this clonotype. The material sequenced was whole blood, taken at baseline. This TCR came from an adult who was a healthcare worker with PCR-confirmed SARS-CoV-2 infection or an uninfected control (not recorded which). The J gene is TRBJ1-1, the V gene TRBV4-1, with TRBD1 as a possible D gene (5 bases). CDR3 residues: CASSQAAGLDTEAFF. CDR3 DNA: TGCGCCAGCAGCCAAGCCGCAGGGTTGGACACTGAAGCTTTCTTT.